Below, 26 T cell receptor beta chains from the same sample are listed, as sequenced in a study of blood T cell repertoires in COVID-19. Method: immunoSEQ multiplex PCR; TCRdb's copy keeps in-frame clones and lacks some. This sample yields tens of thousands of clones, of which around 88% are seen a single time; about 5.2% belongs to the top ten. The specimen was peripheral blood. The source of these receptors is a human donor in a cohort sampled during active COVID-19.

The CDR3 reads CASSYLGEGDGYTF. In DNA, the CDR3 is TGTGCCAGCAGTTACCTCGGGGAGGGAGATGGCTACACCTTC. J is TRBJ1-2 and V is TRBV6-5; D remains unclear. V lost 2 bases and J 6 bases, leaving 13 bases between the germline ends. The CDR3 loop spans 14 amino acids. Germline-derived CDR1 and CDR2 are MNHEY and SVGAGI.

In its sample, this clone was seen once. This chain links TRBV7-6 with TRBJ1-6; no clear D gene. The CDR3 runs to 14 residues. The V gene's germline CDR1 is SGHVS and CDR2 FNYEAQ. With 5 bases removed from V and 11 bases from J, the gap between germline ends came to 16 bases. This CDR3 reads CASSQAPPRTPLHF. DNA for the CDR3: TGTGCCAGCAGCCAGGCCCCACCCCGGACACCCCTCCACTTT.

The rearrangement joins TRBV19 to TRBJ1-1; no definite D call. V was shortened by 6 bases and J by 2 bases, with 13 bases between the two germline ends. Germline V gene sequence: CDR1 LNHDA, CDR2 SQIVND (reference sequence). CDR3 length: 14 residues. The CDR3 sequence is CASRDPGRNTEAFF. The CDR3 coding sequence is TGTGCCAGTAGAGATCCCGGGAGAAACACTGAAGCTTTCTTT. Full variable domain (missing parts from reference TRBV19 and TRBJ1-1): DGGITQSPKYLFRKEGQNVTLSCEQNLNHDAMYWYRQDPGQGLRLIYYSQIVNDFQKGDIAEGYSVSREKKESFPLTVTSAQKNPTAFYLCASRDPGRNTEAFFGQGTRLTVV.

The CDR3 DNA reads TGTGCCAGGCCTCCTGGACTAGCGGGGGGCTCCAAGCAGTACTTC. Encoded protein: CARPPGLAGGSKQYF. The V call is TRBV6-5, the J call TRBJ2-7; 14 bases are shared with TRBD2. The CDR3 totals 15 residues. Trimming removed 9 bases from V and 8 bases from J; junction bases left unmatched: 12. The germline V gene has CDR1 MNHEY and CDR2 SVGAGI.

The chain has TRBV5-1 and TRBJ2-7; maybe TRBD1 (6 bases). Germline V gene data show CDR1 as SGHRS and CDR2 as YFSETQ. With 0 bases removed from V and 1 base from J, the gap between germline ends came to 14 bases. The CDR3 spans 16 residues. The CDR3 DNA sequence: TGCGCCAGCAGCTTGGGAGCCGGACAGTTTTCCTACGAGCAGTACTTC. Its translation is CASSLGAGQFSYEQYF.

The CDR3 loop is CAWRRGGVYEQFF. CDR3 coding DNA: TGTGCCTGGAGACGCGGGGGGGTCTATGAGCAGTTCTTC. The rearrangement links TRBV30 to TRBJ2-1, with 9 positions matching TRBD2. After removal of 3 bases from V and 8 bases from J, the junction contained 5 bases not matched to a gene. Germline CDR1 is GTSNPN and CDR2 is SVGIG (reference sequence). The CDR3 has 13 amino acids.

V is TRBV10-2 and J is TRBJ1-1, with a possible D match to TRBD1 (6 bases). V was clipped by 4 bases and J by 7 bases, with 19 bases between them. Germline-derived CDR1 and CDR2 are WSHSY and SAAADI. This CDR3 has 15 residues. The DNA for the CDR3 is TGCGCCAGCAGTGTGAAAACAGGGTCTTTAAGTGAAGCTTTCTTT. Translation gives CASSVKTGSLSEAFF.

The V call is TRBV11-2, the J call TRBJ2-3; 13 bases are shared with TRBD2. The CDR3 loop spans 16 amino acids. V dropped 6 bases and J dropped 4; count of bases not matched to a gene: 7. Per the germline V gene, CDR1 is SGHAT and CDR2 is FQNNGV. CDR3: CASRSLAGGQSDTQYF. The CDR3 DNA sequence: TGTGCCAGCAGGTCACTAGCGGGGGGGCAATCAGATACGCAGTATTTT.

The CDR3 DNA sequence: TGTGCCTGGGGAGGGGCTGGCAAGAACACTGAAGCTTTCTTT. Its translation is CAWGGAGKNTEAFF. The rearrangement links TRBV30 to TRBJ1-1; D perhaps matches TRBD1 (5 bases). In germline, CDR1 is GTSNPN, CDR2 SVGIG (reference sequence). Trimming cost V 5 bases and J 1 base, with 14 bases left between them. The CDR3 sequence is 14 residues long.

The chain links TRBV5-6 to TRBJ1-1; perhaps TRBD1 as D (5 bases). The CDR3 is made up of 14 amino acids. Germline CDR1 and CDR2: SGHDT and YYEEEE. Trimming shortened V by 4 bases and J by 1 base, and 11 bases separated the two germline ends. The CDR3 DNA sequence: TGTGCCAGCAGCGACCCGCAGGGGAACACTGAAGCTTTCTTT. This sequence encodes CASSDPQGNTEAFF.

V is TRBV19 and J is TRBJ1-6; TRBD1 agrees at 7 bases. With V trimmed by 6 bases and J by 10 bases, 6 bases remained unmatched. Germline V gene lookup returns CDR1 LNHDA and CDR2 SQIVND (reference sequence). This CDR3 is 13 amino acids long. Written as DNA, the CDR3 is TGTGCCAGTAGACTGGGACAGAACTCACCCCTCCACTTT. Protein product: CASRLGQNSPLHF. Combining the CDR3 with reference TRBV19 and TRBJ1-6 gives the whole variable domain DGGITQSPKYLFRKEGQNVTLSCEQNLNHDAMYWYRQDPGQGLRLIYYSQIVNDFQKGDIAEGYSVSREKKESFPLTVTSAQKNPTAFYLCASRLGQNSPLHFGNGTRLTVT.

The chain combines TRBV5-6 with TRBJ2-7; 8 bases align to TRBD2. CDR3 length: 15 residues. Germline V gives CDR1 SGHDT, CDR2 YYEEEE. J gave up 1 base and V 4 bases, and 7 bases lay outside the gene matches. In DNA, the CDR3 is TGTGCCAGCAGCCCCAGCGGGGGCGGATCCTACGAGCAGTACTTC. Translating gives CASSPSGGGSYEQYF.

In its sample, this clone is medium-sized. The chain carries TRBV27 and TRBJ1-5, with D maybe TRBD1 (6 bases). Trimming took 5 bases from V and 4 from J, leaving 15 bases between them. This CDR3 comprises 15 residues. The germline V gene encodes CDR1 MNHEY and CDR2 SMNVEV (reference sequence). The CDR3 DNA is TGTGCCAGCAGTCCCAACGACAGGTTGAATCAGCCCCAGCATTTT. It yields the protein CASSPNDRLNQPQHF.

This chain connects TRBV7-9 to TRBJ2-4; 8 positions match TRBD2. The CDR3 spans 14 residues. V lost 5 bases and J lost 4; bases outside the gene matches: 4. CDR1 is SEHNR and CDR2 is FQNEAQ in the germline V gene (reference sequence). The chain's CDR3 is CASSDSGTKNIQYF. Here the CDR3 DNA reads TGTGCCAGCAGCGATAGCGGGACAAAAAACATTCAGTACTTC. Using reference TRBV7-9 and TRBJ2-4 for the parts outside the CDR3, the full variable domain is DTGVSQNPRHKITKRGQNVTFRCDPISEHNRLYWYRQTLGQGPEFLTYFQNEAQLEKSRLLSDRFSAERPKGSFSTLEIQRTEQGDSAMYLCASSDSGTKNIQYFGAGTRLSVL.

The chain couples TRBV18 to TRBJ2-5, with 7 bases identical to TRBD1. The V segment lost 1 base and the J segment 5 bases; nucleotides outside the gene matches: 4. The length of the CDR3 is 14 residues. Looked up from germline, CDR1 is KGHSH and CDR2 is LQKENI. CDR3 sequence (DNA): TGTGCCAGCTCACCACAACAGGGGTGGGAGACCCAGTACTTC. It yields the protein CASSPQQGWETQYF. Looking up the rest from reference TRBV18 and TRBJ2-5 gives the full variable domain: NAGVMQNPRHLVRRRGQEARLRCSPMKGHSHVYWYRQLPEEGLKFMVYLQKENIIDESGMPKERFSAEFPKEGPSILRIQQVVRGDSAAYFCASSPQQGWETQYFGPGTRLLVL.

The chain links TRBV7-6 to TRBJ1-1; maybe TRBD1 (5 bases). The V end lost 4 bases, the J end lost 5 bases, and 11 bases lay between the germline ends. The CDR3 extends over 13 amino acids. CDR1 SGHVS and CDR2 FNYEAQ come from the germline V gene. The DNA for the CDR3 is TGTGCCAGCAGCTCAGGGAGGGAGACTGAAGCTTTCTTT. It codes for CASSSGRETEAFF.

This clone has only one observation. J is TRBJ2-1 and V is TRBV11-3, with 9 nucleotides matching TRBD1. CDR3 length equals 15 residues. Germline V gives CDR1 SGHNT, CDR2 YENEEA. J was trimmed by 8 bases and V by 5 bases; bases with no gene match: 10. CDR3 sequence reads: CASSTPGQGIDEQFF. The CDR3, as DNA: TGTGCCAGCAGCACACCGGGACAGGGTATTGATGAGCAGTTCTTC.

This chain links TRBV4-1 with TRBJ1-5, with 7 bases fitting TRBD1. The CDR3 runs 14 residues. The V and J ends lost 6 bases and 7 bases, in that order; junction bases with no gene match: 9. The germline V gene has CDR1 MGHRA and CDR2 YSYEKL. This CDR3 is CASSRQGVGQPQHF. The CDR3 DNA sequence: TGCGCCAGCAGTCGACAGGGTGTGGGCCAGCCCCAGCATTTT.

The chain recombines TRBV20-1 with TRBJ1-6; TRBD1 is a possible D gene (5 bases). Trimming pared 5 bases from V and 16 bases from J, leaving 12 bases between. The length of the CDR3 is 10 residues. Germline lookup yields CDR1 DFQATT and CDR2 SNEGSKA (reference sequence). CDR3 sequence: CSAETAVLHF. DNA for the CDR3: TGCAGTGCTGAGACAGCCGTACTCCACTTT.

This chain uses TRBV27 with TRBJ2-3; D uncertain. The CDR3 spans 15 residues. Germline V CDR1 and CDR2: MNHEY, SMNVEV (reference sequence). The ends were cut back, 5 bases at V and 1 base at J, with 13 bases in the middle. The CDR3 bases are TGTGCCAGCAGTGAGTCCCGCCGCGGCACAGATACGCAGTATTTT. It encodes CASSESRRGTDTQYF.

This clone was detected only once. This CDR3 is CASSFRTSTNEQFF. As DNA, the CDR3 is TGTGCCAGCAGCTTCCGGACTAGTACGAATGAGCAGTTCTTC. The rearrangement joins TRBV7-2 to TRBJ2-1; 7 bases line up with TRBD2. V lost 3 bases and J lost 7; bases outside the gene matches: 6. The germline V gene encodes CDR1 SGHTA and CDR2 FQGNSA. CDR3 size: 14 residues.

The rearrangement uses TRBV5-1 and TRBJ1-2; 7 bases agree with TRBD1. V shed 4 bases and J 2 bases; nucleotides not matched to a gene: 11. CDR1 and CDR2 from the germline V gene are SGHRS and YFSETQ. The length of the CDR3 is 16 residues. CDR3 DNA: TGCGCCAGCAGCGGAGGGGGCATGAATCAGAACTATGGCTACACCTTC. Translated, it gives CASSGGGMNQNYGYTF.

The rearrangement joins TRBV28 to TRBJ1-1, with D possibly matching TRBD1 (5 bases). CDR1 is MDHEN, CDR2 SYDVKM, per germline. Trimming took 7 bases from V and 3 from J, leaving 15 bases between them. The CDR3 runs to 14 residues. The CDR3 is CASKKMGPYTEAFF. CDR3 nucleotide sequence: TGTGCCAGCAAAAAAATGGGGCCGTACACTGAAGCTTTCTTT.

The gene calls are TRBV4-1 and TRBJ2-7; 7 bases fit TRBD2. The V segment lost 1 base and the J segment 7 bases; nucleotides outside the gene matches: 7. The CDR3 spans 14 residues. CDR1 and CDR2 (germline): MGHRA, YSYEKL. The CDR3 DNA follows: TGCGCCAGCAGCCAAGTTGGGGAGGGAGGGGAGCAGTACTTC. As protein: CASSQVGEGGEQYF.

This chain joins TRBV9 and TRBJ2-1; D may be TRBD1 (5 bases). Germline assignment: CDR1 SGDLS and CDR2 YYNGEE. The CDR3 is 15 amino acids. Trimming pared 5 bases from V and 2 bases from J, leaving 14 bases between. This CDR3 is CASSPTGVTYNEQFF. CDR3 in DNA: TGTGCCAGCAGTCCCACAGGAGTAACCTACAATGAGCAGTTCTTC.

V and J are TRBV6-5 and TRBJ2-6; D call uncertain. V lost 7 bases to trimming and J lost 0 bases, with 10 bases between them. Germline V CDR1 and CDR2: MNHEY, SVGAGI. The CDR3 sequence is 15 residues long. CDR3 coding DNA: TGTGCCAGCACCTCGAGTAGCTCTGGGGCCAACGTCCTGACTTTC. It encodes CASTSSSSGANVLTF.